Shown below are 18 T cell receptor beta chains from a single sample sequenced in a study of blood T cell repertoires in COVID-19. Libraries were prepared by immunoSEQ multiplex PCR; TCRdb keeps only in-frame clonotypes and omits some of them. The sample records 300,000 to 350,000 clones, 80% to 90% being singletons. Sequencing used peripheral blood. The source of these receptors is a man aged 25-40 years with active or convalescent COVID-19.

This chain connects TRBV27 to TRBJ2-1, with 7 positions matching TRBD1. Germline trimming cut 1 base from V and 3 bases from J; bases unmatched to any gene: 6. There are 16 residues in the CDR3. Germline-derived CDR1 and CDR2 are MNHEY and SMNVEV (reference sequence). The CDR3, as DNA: TGTGCCAGCAGTTTATACAGGGCAGGGGGCTACAATGAGCAGTTCTTC. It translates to CASSLYRAGGYNEQFF.

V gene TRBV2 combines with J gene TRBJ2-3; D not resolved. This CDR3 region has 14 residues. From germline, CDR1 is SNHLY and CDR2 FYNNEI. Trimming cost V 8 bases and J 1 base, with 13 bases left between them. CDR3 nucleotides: TGTGCCAGCGTCTCCAGCGAGGGCACAGATACGCAGTATTTT. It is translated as CASVSSEGTDTQYF.

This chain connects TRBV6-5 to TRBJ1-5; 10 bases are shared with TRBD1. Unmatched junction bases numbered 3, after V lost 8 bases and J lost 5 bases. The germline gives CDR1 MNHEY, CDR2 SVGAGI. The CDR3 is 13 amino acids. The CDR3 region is CASSGTGDQPQHF. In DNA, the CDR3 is TGTGCCAGCTCGGGGACAGGGGATCAGCCCCAGCATTTT.

The DNA of the CDR3 is TGTGCCAGCAGCCATGACAGGGGGCCAACTAATGAAAAACTGTTTTTT. Its protein is CASSHDRGPTNEKLFF. The chain uses TRBV4-2 and TRBJ1-4; TRBD1 agrees at 10 bases. The CDR3 has 16 amino acids. The germline V gene encodes CDR1 LGHNA and CDR2 YNFKEQ. V was pared by 3 bases and J by 0 bases, with 1 base of the junction left unmatched.

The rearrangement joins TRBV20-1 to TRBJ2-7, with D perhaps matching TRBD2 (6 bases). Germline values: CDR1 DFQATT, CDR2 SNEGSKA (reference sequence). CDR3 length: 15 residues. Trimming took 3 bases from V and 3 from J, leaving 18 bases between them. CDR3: CSASEGRGLGYEQYF. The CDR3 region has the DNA TGCAGTGCTAGTGAGGGGCGGGGTTTAGGCTACGAGCAGTACTTC.

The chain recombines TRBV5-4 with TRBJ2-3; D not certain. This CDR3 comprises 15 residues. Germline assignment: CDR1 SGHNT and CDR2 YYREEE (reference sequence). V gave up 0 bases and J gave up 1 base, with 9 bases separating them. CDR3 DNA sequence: TGTGCCAGCAGCTTGGGTTCCTCCGGCACAGATACGCAGTATTTT. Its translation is CASSLGSSGTDTQYF.

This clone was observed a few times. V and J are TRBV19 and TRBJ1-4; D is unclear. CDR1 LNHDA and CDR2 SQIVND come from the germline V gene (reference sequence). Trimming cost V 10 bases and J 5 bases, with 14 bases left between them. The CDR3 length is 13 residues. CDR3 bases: TGTGCCATCGGAGACCCCCTGAATGAAAAACTGTTTTTT. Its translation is CAIGDPLNEKLFF.

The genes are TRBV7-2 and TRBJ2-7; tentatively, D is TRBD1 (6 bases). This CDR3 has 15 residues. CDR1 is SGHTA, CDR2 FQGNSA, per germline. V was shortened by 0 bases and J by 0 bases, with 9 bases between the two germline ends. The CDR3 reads CASSLATGRSYEQYF. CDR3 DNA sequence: TGTGCCAGCAGCTTAGCGACAGGCCGCTCCTACGAGCAGTACTTC. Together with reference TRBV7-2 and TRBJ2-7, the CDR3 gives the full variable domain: GAGVSQSPSNKVTEKGKDVELRCDPISGHTALYWYRQSLGQGLEFLIYFQGNSAPDKSGLPSDRFSAERTGGSVSTLTIQRTQQEDSAVYLCASSLATGRSYEQYFGPGTRLTVT.

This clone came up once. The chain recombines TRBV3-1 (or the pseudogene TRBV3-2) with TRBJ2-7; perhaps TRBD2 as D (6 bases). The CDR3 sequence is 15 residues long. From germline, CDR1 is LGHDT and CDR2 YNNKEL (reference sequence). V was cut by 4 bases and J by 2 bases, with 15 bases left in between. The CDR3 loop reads CASSPVGAGTYEQYF. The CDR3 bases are TGTGCCAGCAGCCCGGTGGGAGCGGGTACCTACGAGCAGTACTTC.

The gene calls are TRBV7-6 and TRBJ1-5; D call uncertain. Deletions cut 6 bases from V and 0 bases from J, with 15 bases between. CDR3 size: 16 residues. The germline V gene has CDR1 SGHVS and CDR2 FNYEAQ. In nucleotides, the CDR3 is TGTGCCAGCAGTCCCCTGAGCGGAAATAGCAATCAGCCCCAGCATTTT. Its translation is CASSPLSGNSNQPQHF.

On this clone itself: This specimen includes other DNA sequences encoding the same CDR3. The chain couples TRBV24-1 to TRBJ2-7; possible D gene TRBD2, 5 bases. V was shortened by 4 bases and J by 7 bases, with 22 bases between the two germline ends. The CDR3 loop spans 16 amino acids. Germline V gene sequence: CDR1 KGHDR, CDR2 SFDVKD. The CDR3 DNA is TGTGCCACCAGTGAAAACACTGGACCGCGGGCTGGGGAGCAGTACTTC. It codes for CATSENTGPRAGEQYF.

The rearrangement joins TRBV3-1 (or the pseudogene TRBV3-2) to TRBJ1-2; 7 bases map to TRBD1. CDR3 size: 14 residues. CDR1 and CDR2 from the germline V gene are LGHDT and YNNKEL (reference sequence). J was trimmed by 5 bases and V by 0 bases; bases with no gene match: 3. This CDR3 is CASSQEHRGYGYTF. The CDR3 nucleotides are TGTGCCAGCAGCCAAGAGCACAGGGGATATGGCTACACCTTC.

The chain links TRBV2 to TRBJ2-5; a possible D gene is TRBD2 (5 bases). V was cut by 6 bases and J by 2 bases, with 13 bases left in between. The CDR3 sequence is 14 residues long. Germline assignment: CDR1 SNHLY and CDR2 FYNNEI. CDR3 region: CASRDWSQQETQYF. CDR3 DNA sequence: TGTGCCAGCAGGGACTGGAGTCAGCAAGAGACCCAGTACTTC.

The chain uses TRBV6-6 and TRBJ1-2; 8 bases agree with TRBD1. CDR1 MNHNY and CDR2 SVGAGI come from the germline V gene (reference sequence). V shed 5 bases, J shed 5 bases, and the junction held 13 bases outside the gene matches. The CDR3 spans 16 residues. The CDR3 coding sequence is TGTGCCAGCAGTCGACAGGGGATAGGGAGGGGGTATGGCTACACCTTC. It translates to CASSRQGIGRGYGYTF.

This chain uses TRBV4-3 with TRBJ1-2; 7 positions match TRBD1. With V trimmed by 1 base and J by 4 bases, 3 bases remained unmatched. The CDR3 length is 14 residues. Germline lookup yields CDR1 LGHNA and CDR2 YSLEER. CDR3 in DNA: TGCGCCAGCAGCCAAGGAGGGGACAGCTATGGCTACACCTTC. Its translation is CASSQGGDSYGYTF.

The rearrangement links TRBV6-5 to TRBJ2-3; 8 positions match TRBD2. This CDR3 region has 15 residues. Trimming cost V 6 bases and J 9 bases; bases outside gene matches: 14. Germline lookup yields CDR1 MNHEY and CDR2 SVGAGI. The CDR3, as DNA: TGTGCCAGCAGGTATAGCGGGGTCGCTTACGGGACGCAGTATTTT. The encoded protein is CASRYSGVAYGTQYF.

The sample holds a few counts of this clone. In nucleotides, the CDR3 is TGTGCCAGCAAACGGGAGGGCTACAATGAGCAGTTCTTC. Encoded protein: CASKREGYNEQFF. The rearrangement joins TRBV9 to TRBJ2-1; 8 positions agree with TRBD2. The CDR3 totals 13 residues. V was clipped by 6 bases and J by 3 bases; unmatched bases: 2. Per the germline V gene, CDR1 is SGDLS and CDR2 is YYNGEE.

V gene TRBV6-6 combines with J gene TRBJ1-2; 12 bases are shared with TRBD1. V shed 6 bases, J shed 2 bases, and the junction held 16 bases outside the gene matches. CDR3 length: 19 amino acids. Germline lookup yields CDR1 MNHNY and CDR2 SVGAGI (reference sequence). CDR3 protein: CASSSLFRDRGRFNYGYTF. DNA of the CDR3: TGTGCCAGCAGCTCCTTATTCCGGGACAGGGGGCGCTTCAACTATGGCTACACCTTC.